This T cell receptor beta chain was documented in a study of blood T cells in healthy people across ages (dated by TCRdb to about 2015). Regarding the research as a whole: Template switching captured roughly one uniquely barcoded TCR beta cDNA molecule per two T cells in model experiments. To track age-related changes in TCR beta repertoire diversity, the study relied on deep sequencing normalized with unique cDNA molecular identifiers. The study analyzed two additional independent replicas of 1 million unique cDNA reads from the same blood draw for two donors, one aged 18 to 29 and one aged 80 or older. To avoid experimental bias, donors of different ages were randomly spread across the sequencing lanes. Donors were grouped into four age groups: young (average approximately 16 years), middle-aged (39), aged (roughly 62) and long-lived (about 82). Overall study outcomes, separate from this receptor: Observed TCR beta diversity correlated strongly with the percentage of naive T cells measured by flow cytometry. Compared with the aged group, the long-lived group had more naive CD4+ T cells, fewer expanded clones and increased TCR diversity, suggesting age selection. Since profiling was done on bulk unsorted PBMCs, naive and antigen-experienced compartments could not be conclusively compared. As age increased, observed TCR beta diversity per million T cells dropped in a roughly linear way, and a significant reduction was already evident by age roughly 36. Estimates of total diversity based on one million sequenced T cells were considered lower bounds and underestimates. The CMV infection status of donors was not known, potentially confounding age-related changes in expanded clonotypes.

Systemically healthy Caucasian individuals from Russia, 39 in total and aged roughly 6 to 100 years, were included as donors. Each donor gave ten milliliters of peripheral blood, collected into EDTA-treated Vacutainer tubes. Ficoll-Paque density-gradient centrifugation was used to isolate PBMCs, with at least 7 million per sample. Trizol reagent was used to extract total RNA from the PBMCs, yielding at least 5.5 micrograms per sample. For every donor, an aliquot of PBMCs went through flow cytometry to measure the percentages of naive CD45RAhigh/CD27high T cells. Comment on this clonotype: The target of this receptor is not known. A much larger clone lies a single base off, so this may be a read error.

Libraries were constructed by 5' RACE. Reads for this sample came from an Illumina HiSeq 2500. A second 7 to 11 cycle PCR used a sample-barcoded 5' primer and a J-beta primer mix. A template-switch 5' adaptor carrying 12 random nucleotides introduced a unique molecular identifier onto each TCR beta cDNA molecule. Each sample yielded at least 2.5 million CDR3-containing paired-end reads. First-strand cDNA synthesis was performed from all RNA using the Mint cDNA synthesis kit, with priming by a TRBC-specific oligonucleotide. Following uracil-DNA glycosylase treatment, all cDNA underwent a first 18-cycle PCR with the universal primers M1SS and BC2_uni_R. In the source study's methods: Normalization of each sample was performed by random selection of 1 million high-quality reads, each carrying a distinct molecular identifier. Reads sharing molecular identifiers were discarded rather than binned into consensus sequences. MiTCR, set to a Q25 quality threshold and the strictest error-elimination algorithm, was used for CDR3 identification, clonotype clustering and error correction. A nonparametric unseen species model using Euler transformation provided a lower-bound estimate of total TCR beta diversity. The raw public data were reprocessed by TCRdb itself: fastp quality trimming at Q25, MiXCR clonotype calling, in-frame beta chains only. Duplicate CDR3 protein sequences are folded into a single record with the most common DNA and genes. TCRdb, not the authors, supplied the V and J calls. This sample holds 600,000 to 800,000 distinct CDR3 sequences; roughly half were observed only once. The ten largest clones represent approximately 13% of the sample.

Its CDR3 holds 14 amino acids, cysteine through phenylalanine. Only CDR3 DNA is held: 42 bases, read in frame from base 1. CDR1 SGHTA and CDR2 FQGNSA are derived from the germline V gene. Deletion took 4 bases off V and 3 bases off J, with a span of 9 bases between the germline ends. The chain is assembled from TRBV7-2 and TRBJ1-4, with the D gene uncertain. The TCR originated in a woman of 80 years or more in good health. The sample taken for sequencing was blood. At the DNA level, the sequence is TGTGCCAGCAGCTCTGGGCTATCTAATGAAAAACTGTTTTTT. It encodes CASSSGLSNEKLFF. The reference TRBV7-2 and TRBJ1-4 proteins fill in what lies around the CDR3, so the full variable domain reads GAGVSQSPSNKVTEKGKDVELRCDPISGHTALYWYRQSLGQGLEFLIYFQGNSAPDKSGLPSDRFSAERTGGSVSTLTIQRTQQEDSAVYLCASSSGLSNEKLFFGSGTQLSVL.